This T cell receptor beta chain originates from a study of T cells in Graves' hyperthyroidism and ophthalmopathy (dated by TCRdb to the late 2010s). In terms of the full investigation: Peripheral blood was sampled at the time of initial diagnosis, prior to any treatment. To identify distinguishing TCR V-J signatures, a discovery cohort of some 100 patients was used, comprising 40 to 45 with Graves' ophthalmopathy and 55 to 65 with stable Graves' hyperthyroidism. Prospective prediction of ophthalmopathy was tested in an independent validation cohort of 18 to 20 hyperthyroidism patients and 15 to 17 patients who later progressed to ophthalmopathy. For training and testing, the approximately 97 patients in the discovery cohort were randomly divided in a 7:3 ratio. The study also compared thyroid tissue and blood T-cell repertoires from about six Graves' hyperthyroidism patients. Following sampling, methimazole starting at 30 mg daily was given to hyperthyroidism patients, and high-dose intravenous methylprednisolone was given to ophthalmopathy patients. TCR Vbeta CDR3 sequencing of roughly 140 peripheral blood samples (around 45 ophthalmopathy, under 80 hyperthyroidism and roughly 17 progressor patients) is reported in the paper.

Study-wide findings and limitations: In validation, the model predicted progression to ophthalmopathy a median of roughly six months before onset, with about 71% sensitivity and roughly 72% specificity. No statistical method was used to fix the sample size in advance, and group allocation was not hidden from the investigators. Most expanded thyroid clonotypes (frequency above 0.001) were also detected in blood, suggesting blood repertoires may reflect thyroid immune responses. A 13 V-J signature model separated ophthalmopathy from stable hyperthyroidism, with nearly 90% sensitivity and about 81% specificity in cross-validation and 80%/75% in testing.

Ophthalmopathy patients had moderately to severely active disease, Clinical Activity Score of at least 3, NOSPECS grade of at least 4, and duration under 3 months. Exclusion was applied to patients with uncontrolled infections, other autoimmune diseases, pregnancy or lactation. Diagnoses were based on clinical symptoms, serum thyroxine and TRAb, thyroid ultrasound and orbital computed tomography. PBMCs were separated from roughly 9.6 ml of fresh peripheral blood using Ficoll-Paque density gradient centrifugation. Trizol reagent was used to extract total RNA, and RNA quality was then checked on an Agilent 2100 Bioanalyzer. This clonotype showed up many times. Its antigen is currently not known. Base qualities are not provided; no much larger clone lies one nucleotide away. Amplification of TCR beta CDR3 regions was carried out from RNA transcripts. A first-round RT-PCR of the TCR CDR3 used the HTBI primer set with the Qiagen OneStep RT-PCR kit. Libraries were constructed in a second round of multiplex PCR, after which size selection and purification were performed. Sequencing of the libraries was done on an Illumina HiSeq2000 using paired-end 100 bp reads. The study's own analysis went as follows. SOAPnuke was used to process the raw data, throwing out any read that contained adapters or uncalled bases, had a mean Phred below 15, or lacked an exact constant-primer or identifier match. COPE v1.2.5 was used to merge the high-quality paired reads, and each unique nucleotide sequence was defined as a clonotype. Clonotypes were aligned to IMGT TRBV, TRBD and TRBJ reference segments using MiTCR v1.1. Analysis was restricted to V-J combinations with a frequency above 0.0001, which covered roughly 99% of repertoires. The TCS score was defined as F50 (clonal expansion) divided by E x V (chaos), with BLOSUM62-based TCRdist calculated between CDR3 peptides within each V-J. Welch's t-statistics and random forest reduced 450 to 600 V-J features to 10 to 15, which were used in a naive Bayes classifier (R e1071). The raw public reads went through TCRdb reprocessing: fastp at Q25, MiXCR clone calling, in-frame beta chains kept. Every CDR3 protein is listed once, alongside the most common genes and DNA of its rows. TCRdb, not the authors, supplied the V and J calls. This sample is represented by a few hundred thousand distinct CDR3 sequences; approximately 18% of them were singletons. The top ten clonotypes cover approximately 35% of the sample.

Trimming at the junction amounts to 6 bases on V and 2 bases on J, and the germline ends lie 10 bases apart. Taken from cysteine to phenylalanine, the CDR3 has 13 residues. Of all the DNA, just the CDR3 is kept, 39 bases in frame from base 1. Here the chain combines TRBV12-3 or TRBV12-4 and TRBJ1-1; the D gene is possibly TRBD1, with 5 bases matching. The sample comprised blood. The source is a man aged 45-65 years with Graves' ophthalmopathy. The DNA sequence is TGTGCCAGCAGCATGACAGCAAACACTGAAGCTTTCTTT. Translated, it reads CASSMTANTEAFF.